These 23 T cell receptor beta chains were sequenced from one sample in a study of T cell changes during pregnancy in multiple sclerosis. Method: immunoSEQ multiplex PCR; TCRdb's copy keeps in-frame clones and lacks some. The table shows roughly 30,000 clones, with 85% to 95% occurring only once. The specimen comprised CD4+ T cells from peripheral blood mononuclear cells, sampled in the second trimester of pregnancy. The source of these receptors is a female donor with multiple sclerosis, enrolled in a pregnancy study.

CDR3 sequence reads: CASSLDSLNTEAFF. The CDR3 nucleotides are TGTGCCAGCAGCTTGGACAGTTTGAACACTGAAGCTTTCTTT. This chain joins TRBV27 and TRBJ1-1, with D possibly matching TRBD1 (6 bases). Germline loops: CDR1 MNHEY, CDR2 SMNVEV (reference sequence). Trimming removed 6 bases at V and 0 bases at J, with 11 bases between. The CDR3 is 14 residues long.

The genes are TRBV27 and TRBJ2-2; D is unresolved. V lost 4 bases and J 0 bases, leaving 3 bases between the germline ends. In germline, CDR1 is MNHEY, CDR2 SMNVEV (reference sequence). The CDR3 has 13 residues. The CDR3 here is CASSSSNTGELFF. The DNA for the CDR3 is TGTGCCAGCAGTTCCTCGAACACCGGGGAGCTGTTTTTT.

As to this clone: Other DNA sequences in the same sample also yield this CDR3. The chain is built from TRBV5-1 and TRBJ1-1, with TRBD1 as a possible D gene (6 bases). The CDR3 has 12 amino acids. The germline CDR1 and CDR2 sequences are SGHRS and YFSETQ. V was trimmed by 5 bases and J by 3 bases, leaving 8 bases between them. This CDR3 reads CASSTGYTEAFF. In nucleotides, the CDR3 is TGCGCCAGCAGTACAGGGTACACTGAAGCTTTCTTT.

The rearrangement uses TRBV11-2 and TRBJ2-4; 10 nucleotides align to TRBD2. V lost 4 bases and J lost 7; bases outside the gene matches: 10. The CDR3 extends over 16 amino acids. Germline lookup yields CDR1 SGHAT and CDR2 FQNNGV. The DNA of the CDR3 is TGTGCCAGCAGCTCTAGCGGGAGTCGAAGCGCGAACATTCAGTACTTC. Translation gives CASSSSGSRSANIQYF.

The CDR3 loop reads CASSLSGLYTGELFF. The CDR3 DNA is TGTGCCAGCAGCTTATCAGGGTTATACACCGGGGAGCTGTTTTTT. V is TRBV7-6 and J is TRBJ2-2, with a weak D call TRBD1 (5 bases). Germline V gives CDR1 SGHVS, CDR2 FNYEAQ. The V gene lost 2 bases and the J gene lost 3 bases, with 10 bases spanning the gap. The CDR3 is made up of 15 amino acids.

This chain links TRBV5-5 with TRBJ2-5; no reliable D call. This CDR3 spans 13 amino acids. CDR1 and CDR2 (germline): SGHKS, YYEKEE (reference sequence). V shed 4 bases and J shed 0 bases, with 7 bases lying between them. The CDR3 loop is CASSPRYQETQYF. In DNA, the CDR3 is TGTGCCAGCAGCCCCCGGTACCAAGAGACCCAGTACTTC.

The J gene is TRBJ2-3, the V gene TRBV7-2; 7 nucleotides line up with TRBD1. V was clipped by 2 bases and J by 0 bases; unmatched bases: 8. Germline CDR1 and CDR2: SGHTA and FQGNSA. This CDR3 spans 17 amino acids. CDR3 sequence reads: CASSLKGAGVSTDTQYF. In DNA form, the CDR3 reads TGTGCCAGCAGCTTAAAGGGGGCTGGGGTTAGCACAGATACGCAGTATTTT.

This sequence joins TRBV7-2 and TRBJ1-2; a weak D match, TRBD1 (6 bases). Germline CDR1 and CDR2: SGHTA and FQGNSA. With 3 bases removed from V and 4 bases from J, the gap between germline ends came to 15 bases. The CDR3 is 15 residues long. This chain's CDR3 is CASSFSRAGAYGYTF. In DNA form, the CDR3 reads TGTGCCAGCAGCTTCAGCCGAGCAGGGGCCTATGGCTACACCTTC.

This clone appeared once. The chain joins TRBV30 to TRBJ2-3, with TRBD2 identical over 10 bases. Germline-derived CDR1 and CDR2 are GTSNPN and SVGIG (reference sequence). The CDR3 contains 16 residues. The V and J ends lost 1 base and 2 bases, in that order; junction bases with no gene match: 6. DNA of the CDR3: TGTGCCTGGAGTGGGGGACTAGCGCGCTACACAGATACGCAGTATTTT. Its translation is CAWSGGLARYTDTQYF.

This rearrangement joins TRBV6-1 to TRBJ2-7, with D perhaps matching TRBD1 (6 bases). The CDR3 totals 14 residues. The ends were cut back, 3 bases at V and 1 base at J, with 10 bases in the middle. The germline gives CDR1 MNHNS, CDR2 SASEGT. CDR3 in DNA: TGTGCCAGCAGTGACAGGGGAATATCCTACGAGCAGTACTTC. Residues: CASSDRGISYEQYF.

The chain recombines TRBV9 with TRBJ2-2; 7 nucleotides match TRBD1. The ends lost 4 bases at V and 0 bases at J; junction bases unmatched: 9. The CDR3 has 17 residues. CDR1 is SGDLS and CDR2 is YYNGEE in the germline V gene. The CDR3 sequence is CASSFRSGTANTGELFF. In DNA form, the CDR3 reads TGTGCCAGCAGCTTCCGGTCCGGGACAGCGAACACCGGGGAGCTGTTTTTT.

The sample holds a few counts of this clone. This rearrangement joins TRBV4-2 to TRBJ2-7; D is perhaps TRBD2 (5 bases). This CDR3 has 15 residues. Germline lookup yields CDR1 LGHNA and CDR2 YNFKEQ. Trimming pared 0 bases from V and 6 bases from J, leaving 15 bases between. The CDR3 is CASSQDLRGWGEQYF. The CDR3 bases are TGTGCCAGCAGCCAAGATCTGAGAGGGTGGGGCGAGCAGTACTTC.

The V and J genes are TRBV5-4 and TRBJ1-2; 7 bases agree with TRBD1. Germline V gene lookup returns CDR1 SGHNT and CDR2 YYREEE (reference sequence). V lost 4 bases, J lost 7 bases, and 4 bases stayed unmatched. The CDR3 loop spans 12 amino acids. The CDR3 DNA reads as TGTGCCAGCAGCCCTAACAGGGGTGGCTACACCTTC. This translates into CASSPNRGGYTF.

This clone was observed once. The V and J genes are TRBV10-2 and TRBJ2-3; possibly TRBD1 for D (5 bases). V gave up 3 bases and J gave up 6 bases, with 10 bases separating them. From germline, CDR1 is WSHSY and CDR2 SAAADI. The CDR3 covers 13 residues. DNA for the CDR3: TGCGCCAGCAGTGAACAGGCAAAGGATACGCAGTATTTT. Translation gives CASSEQAKDTQYF.

This chain uses TRBV5-1 with TRBJ2-5; TRBD1 agrees at 7 bases. From germline, CDR1 is SGHRS and CDR2 YFSETQ. The CDR3 length is 14 residues. The trim removed 3 bases at V and 4 bases at J, leaving 6 bases unmatched. The chain's CDR3 is CASSSGTAPETQYF. The CDR3 nucleotides read TGCGCCAGCAGCTCAGGGACAGCCCCAGAGACCCAGTACTTC.

This chain uses TRBV5-1 with TRBJ2-5; 9 positions agree with TRBD2. V trimming: 2 bases; J trimming: 5 bases; junction bases outside the gene matches: 7. This CDR3 contains 15 residues. CDR1 is SGHRS, CDR2 YFSETQ, per germline. This CDR3 reads CASSFSSGKTETQYF. In DNA form, the CDR3 reads TGCGCCAGCAGCTTTTCTAGCGGGAAGACGGAGACCCAGTACTTC.

V gene TRBV2 combines with J gene TRBJ1-1, with TRBD1 matching 12 bases. The CDR3 spans 15 residues. Germline V gene sequence: CDR1 SNHLY, CDR2 FYNNEI. The junction had 7 bases not matched to a gene; V was cut back by 6 bases and J by 5 bases. Written as DNA, the CDR3 is TGTGCCAGCAGCGCCGGGACAGGGGGCCGGACTGAAGCTTTCTTT. As protein: CASSAGTGGRTEAFF.

V is TRBV6-1 and J is TRBJ1-3; 8 bases are a match to TRBD1. The CDR3 has 14 residues. Germline trimming cut 4 bases from V and 8 bases from J; bases unmatched to any gene: 7. Per germline, CDR1 MNHNS and CDR2 SASEGT. The CDR3 here is CASSVMTGVDTIYF. As DNA, the CDR3 is TGTGCCAGCAGTGTAATGACAGGGGTGGACACCATATATTTT.

The chain has TRBV7-9 and TRBJ1-2; 9 positions match TRBD1. Per germline, CDR1 SEHNR and CDR2 FQNEAQ (reference sequence). The CDR3 consists of 16 residues. The V gene end was trimmed by 1 base and the J gene end by 5 bases; junction bases not matched to a gene: 8. The CDR3 loop is CASSLELDRGGYGYTF. The DNA of the CDR3 is TGTGCCAGCAGCTTAGAACTGGACAGGGGCGGGTATGGCTACACCTTC.

J is TRBJ2-5 and V is TRBV9; weak D call: TRBD2 (6 bases). CDR1 SGDLS and CDR2 YYNGEE come from the germline V gene. The V and J ends lost 0 bases and 2 bases respectively, with 14 bases between them. The CDR3 sequence is 16 residues long. The CDR3 region is CASSVGGWGGQETQYF. CDR3 sequence (DNA): TGTGCCAGCAGCGTAGGAGGATGGGGAGGTCAAGAGACCCAGTACTTC.

This chain links TRBV5-8 with TRBJ2-6, with TRBD1 identical over 8 bases. Germline trimming cut 9 bases from V and 4 bases from J; bases unmatched to any gene: 12. The CDR3 extends over 16 amino acids. The germline V gene has CDR1 SGHTS and CDR2 YDEGEE. Here the CDR3 reads CATRTGKVLGANVLTF. CDR3 in DNA: TGTGCCACCCGGACAGGGAAGGTTCTGGGGGCCAACGTCCTGACTTTC.

The chain recombines TRBV6-1 with TRBJ2-7; 7 nucleotides align to TRBD1. Germline values: CDR1 MNHNS, CDR2 SASEGT. The CDR3 has 14 amino acids. Germline trimming cut 3 bases from V and 3 bases from J; bases unmatched to any gene: 5. CDR3 sequence reads: CASSDSGGIYEQYF. The CDR3 region has the DNA TGTGCCAGCAGTGACTCAGGGGGAATCTACGAGCAGTACTTC.

This clone came up once. The chain links TRBV7-9 to TRBJ1-4; 7 bases are a match to TRBD1. Trimming at V came to 4 bases and at J to 6 bases, leaving 14 bases not matched to a gene. This CDR3 has 17 residues. Germline values: CDR1 SEHNR, CDR2 FQNEAQ (reference sequence). The CDR3 bases are TGTGCCAGCAGCTCAATCCTACAGGGGAAAGGAGATGAAAAACTGTTTTTT. As protein: CASSSILQGKGDEKLFF.